The 8 T cell receptor beta chains below all came from one sample that was sequenced in a study of chemoradiotherapy in HPV16-positive cancers. Clones were sequenced by immunoSEQ multiplex PCR, and TCRdb holds only the in-frame ones, with some missing. Of under 10,000 clones in the sample, 70% to 90% were seen once. Here the sequenced sample was blood, taken from a patient who underwent chemoradiotherapy. The receptor source for this set is a human donor with HPV-associated anogenital cancer.

The rearrangement uses TRBV4-1 and TRBJ2-7; 9 positions agree with TRBD2. The CDR3 is 14 amino acids. The ends lost 4 bases at V and 9 bases at J; junction bases unmatched: 10. The germline V gene has CDR1 MGHRA and CDR2 YSYEKL. Here the CDR3 reads CASSPQRGEMGQYF. Here the CDR3 DNA reads TGCGCCAGCAGCCCACAGCGGGGGGAAATGGGGCAGTACTTC.

The genes are TRBV19 and TRBJ1-1, with 8 bases identical to TRBD1. The CDR3 is 13 residues long. V shed 11 bases and J 1 base; nucleotides not matched to a gene: 6. Looked up from germline, CDR1 is LNHDA and CDR2 is SQIVND (reference sequence). The CDR3 sequence is CAGRQGRNTEAFF. The DNA for the CDR3 is TGTGCCGGCCGACAGGGGCGGAACACTGAAGCTTTCTTT.

This chain joins TRBV4-1 and TRBJ1-4, with D uncertain. V lost 0 bases and J 10 bases, leaving 6 bases between the germline ends. The CDR3 has 12 residues. CDR1 and CDR2 from the germline V gene are MGHRA and YSYEKL. CDR3 in amino acids: CASSQDAPKLFF. CDR3 in DNA: TGCGCCAGCAGCCAAGATGCCCCAAAACTGTTTTTT.

This sequence joins TRBV10-1 and TRBJ1-2; the D is unclear. The CDR3 loop spans 12 amino acids. Germline V gene lookup returns CDR1 WNHNN and CDR2 SYGVQD (reference sequence). Trimming pared 8 bases from V and 3 bases from J, leaving 10 bases between. CDR3 loop: CASGRGDYGYTF. CDR3 nucleotides: TGCGCCAGCGGTCGCGGTGACTATGGCTACACCTTC.

This chain links TRBV10-3 with TRBJ2-7, with 14 bases that match TRBD2. After removal of 2 bases from V and 8 bases from J, the junction contained 8 bases not matched to a gene. Germline V gene data show CDR1 as ENHRY and CDR2 as SYGVKD. This CDR3 contains 16 residues. Here the CDR3 DNA reads TGTGCCATCAGTGAGCCCCGGGGACTAGCGGGGGCTAAGCAGTACTTC. It specifies CAISEPRGLAGAKQYF.

This clone was detected only a few times. The V gene is TRBV19, the J gene TRBJ1-1, with D perhaps matching TRBD1 (6 bases). V gave up 6 bases and J gave up 4 bases, with 15 bases separating them. Germline V lookup: CDR1 LNHDA, CDR2 SQIVND (reference sequence). CDR3 length equals 14 residues. CDR3 sequence reads: CASRIETGATEAFF. As DNA, the CDR3 is TGTGCCAGTAGGATTGAGACAGGAGCCACTGAAGCTTTCTTT.

This clone was observed a single time. The rearrangement links TRBV9 to TRBJ2-1; 8 bases fit TRBD1. V lost 3 bases, J lost 2 bases, and 4 bases stayed unmatched. The germline CDR1 and CDR2 sequences are SGDLS and YYNGEE. This CDR3 region has 15 residues. CDR3 residues: CASSEQGAAYNEQFF. CDR3 sequence (DNA): TGTGCCAGCAGCGAGCAGGGGGCGGCCTACAATGAGCAGTTCTTC.

The V call is TRBV2, the J call TRBJ2-7; TRBD2 agrees at 10 bases. Germline CDR1 SNHLY, CDR2 FYNNEI. V trimming: 8 bases; J trimming: 8 bases; junction bases outside the gene matches: 6. The CDR3 contains 12 residues. CDR3 sequence (DNA): TGTGCCAGCGAGGAACTAGCGGGAAAGCAGTACTTC. Translating gives CASEELAGKQYF. Based on the CDR3 plus reference TRBV2 and TRBJ2-7, the full variable domain is EPEVTQTPSHQVTQMGQEVILRCVPISNHLYFYWYRQILGQKVEFLVSFYNNEISEKSEIFDDQFSVERPDGSNFTLKIRSTKLEDSAMYFCASEELAGKQYFGPGTRLTVT.